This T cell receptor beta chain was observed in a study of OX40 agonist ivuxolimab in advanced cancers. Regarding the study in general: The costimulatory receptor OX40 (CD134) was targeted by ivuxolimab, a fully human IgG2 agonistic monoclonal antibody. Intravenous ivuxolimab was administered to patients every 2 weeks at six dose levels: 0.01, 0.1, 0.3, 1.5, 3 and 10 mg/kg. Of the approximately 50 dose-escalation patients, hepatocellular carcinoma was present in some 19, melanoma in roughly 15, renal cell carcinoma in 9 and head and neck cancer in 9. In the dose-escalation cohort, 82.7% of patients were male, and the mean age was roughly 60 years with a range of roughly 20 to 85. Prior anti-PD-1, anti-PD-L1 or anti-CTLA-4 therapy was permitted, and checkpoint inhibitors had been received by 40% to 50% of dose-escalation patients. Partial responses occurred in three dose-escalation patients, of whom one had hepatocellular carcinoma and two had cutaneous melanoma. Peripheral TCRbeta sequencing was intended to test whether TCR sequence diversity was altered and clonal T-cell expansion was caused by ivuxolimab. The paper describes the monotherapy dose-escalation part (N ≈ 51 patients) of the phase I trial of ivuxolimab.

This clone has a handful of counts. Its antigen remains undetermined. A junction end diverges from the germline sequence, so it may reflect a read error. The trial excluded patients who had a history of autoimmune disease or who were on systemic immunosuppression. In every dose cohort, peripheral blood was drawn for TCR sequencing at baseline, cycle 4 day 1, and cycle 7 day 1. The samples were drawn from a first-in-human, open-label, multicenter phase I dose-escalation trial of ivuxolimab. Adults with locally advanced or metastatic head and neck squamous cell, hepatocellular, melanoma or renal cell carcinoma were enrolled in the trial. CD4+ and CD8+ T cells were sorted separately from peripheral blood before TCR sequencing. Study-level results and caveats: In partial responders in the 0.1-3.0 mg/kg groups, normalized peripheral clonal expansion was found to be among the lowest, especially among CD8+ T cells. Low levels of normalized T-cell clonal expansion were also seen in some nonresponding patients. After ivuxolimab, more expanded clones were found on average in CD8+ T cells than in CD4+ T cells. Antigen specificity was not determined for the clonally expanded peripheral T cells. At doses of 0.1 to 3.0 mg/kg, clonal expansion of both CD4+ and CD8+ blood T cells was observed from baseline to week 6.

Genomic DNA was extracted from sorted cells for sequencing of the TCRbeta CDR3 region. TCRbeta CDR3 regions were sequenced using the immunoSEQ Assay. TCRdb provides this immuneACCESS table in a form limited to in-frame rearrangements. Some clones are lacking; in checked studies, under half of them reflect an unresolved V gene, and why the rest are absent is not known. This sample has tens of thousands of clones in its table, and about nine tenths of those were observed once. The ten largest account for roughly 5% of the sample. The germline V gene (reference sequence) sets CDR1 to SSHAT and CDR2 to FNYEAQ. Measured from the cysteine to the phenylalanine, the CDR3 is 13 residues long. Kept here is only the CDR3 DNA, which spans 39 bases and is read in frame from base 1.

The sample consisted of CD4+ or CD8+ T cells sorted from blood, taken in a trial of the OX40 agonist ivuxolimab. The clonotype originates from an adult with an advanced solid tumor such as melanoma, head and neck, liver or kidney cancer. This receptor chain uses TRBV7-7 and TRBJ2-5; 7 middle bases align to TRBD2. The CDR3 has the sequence CASSRLAQETQYF. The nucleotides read TGTGCTAGCAGCCGACTAGCCCAAGAGACCCAGTACTTC. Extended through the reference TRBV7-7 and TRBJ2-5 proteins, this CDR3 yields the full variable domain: GAGVSQSPRYKVTKRGQDVTLRCDPISSHATLYWYQQALGQGPEFLTYFNYEAQPDKSGLPSDRFSAERPEGSISTLTIQRTEQRDSAMYRCASSRLAQETQYFGPGTRLLVL.